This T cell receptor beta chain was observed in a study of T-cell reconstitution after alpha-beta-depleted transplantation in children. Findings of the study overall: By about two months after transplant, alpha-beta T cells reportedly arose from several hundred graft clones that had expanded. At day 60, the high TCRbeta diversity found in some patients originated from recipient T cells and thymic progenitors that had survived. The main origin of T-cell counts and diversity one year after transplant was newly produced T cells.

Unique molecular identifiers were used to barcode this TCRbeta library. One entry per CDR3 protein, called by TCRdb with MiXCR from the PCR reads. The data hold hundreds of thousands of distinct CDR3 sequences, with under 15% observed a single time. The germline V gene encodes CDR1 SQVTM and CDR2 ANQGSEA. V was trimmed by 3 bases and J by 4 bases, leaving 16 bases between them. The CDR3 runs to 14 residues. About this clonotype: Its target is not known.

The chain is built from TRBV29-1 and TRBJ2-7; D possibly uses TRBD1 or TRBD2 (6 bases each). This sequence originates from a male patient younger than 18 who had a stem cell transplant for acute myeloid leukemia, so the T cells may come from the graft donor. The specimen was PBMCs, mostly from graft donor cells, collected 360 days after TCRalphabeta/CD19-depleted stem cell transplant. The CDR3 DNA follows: TGCAGCGTTGATGTTAGCGGAGGGGGTTACGAGCAGTACTTC. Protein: CSVDVSGGGYEQYF.